Following are 15 T cell receptor beta chains from one sample sequenced in a study of blood T cell repertoires in COVID-19. Sequencing was performed with immunoSEQ multiplex PCR; in TCRdb, only in-frame clones are kept and a portion is missing. The repertoire consists of hundreds of thousands of clones, with 75% to 90% occurring once and the leading ten covering 0.55% to 0.75%. The sample comprised peripheral blood. Source of these receptors: a man aged 35-49 years with acute or convalescent COVID-19.

The chain combines TRBV4-1 with TRBJ1-2; 7 positions match TRBD1. The ends lost 4 bases at V and 8 bases at J; junction bases unmatched: 4. The CDR3 loop spans 12 amino acids. Germline CDR1 and CDR2: MGHRA and YSYEKL. The CDR3: CASSPDREGYTF. The CDR3 bases are TGCGCCAGCAGCCCTGACAGGGAGGGCTACACCTTC.

The rearrangement uses TRBV5-1 and TRBJ1-2; 8 bases match TRBD1. Germline V CDR1 and CDR2: SGHRS, YFSETQ. This CDR3 region has 16 residues. V lost 3 bases and J lost 2; bases outside the gene matches: 9. This chain's CDR3 is CASSYPGGASNYGYTF. The CDR3 DNA is TGCGCCAGCAGCTATCCAGGGGGCGCATCCAACTATGGCTACACCTTC.

The J gene is TRBJ2-1, the V gene TRBV11-2, with 8 positions matching TRBD1. Unmatched junction bases numbered 12, after V lost 5 bases and J lost 12 bases. The CDR3 covers 14 residues. CDR1 is SGHAT, CDR2 FQNNGV, per germline. CDR3: CASSPEVFGTGQFF. The CDR3 nucleotides are TGTGCCAGCAGCCCAGAGGTATTCGGGACAGGGCAGTTCTTC.

The chain joins TRBV19 to TRBJ2-1; TRBD2 aligns across 11 bases. The CDR3 has 15 residues. Unmatched junction bases numbered 10, after V lost 7 bases and J lost 8 bases. Germline V gene lookup returns CDR1 LNHDA and CDR2 SQIVND (reference sequence). In DNA form, the CDR3 reads TGTGCCAGTAAAGGCCTAGCGGGAGGTTTAGATGAGCAGTTCTTC. As protein: CASKGLAGGLDEQFF.

The chain recombines TRBV18 with TRBJ1-1, with a weak D call TRBD1 (5 bases). V was cut by 3 bases and J by 5 bases, with 16 bases left in between. CDR3 length: 15 residues. Germline lookup yields CDR1 KGHSH and CDR2 LQKENI. This CDR3 reads CASSPLQGRETEAFF. The CDR3 nucleotides are TGTGCCAGCTCACCGTTGCAGGGAAGAGAAACTGAAGCTTTCTTT.

This chain joins TRBV19 and TRBJ1-5, with TRBD1 identical over 8 bases. The germline V gene has CDR1 LNHDA and CDR2 SQIVND (reference sequence). The J segment lost 7 bases and the V segment lost 5 bases, leaving 7 bases of the junction unmatched. The CDR3 loop spans 14 amino acids. The chain's CDR3 is CASSPRTGLQPQHF. The DNA of the CDR3 is TGTGCCAGTAGTCCAAGGACAGGGCTGCAGCCCCAGCATTTT.

The chain employs TRBV10-3 and TRBJ1-1, with D possibly being TRBD1 (6 bases). V lost 4 bases to trimming and J lost 8 bases, with 23 bases between them. The length of the CDR3 is 16 residues. The germline CDR1 and CDR2 sequences are ENHRY and SYGVKD. CDR3: CAISGRQGQGEEEAFF. CDR3 bases: TGTGCCATCAGTGGTCGGCAGGGGCAGGGCGAGGAGGAAGCTTTCTTT.

The chain couples TRBV18 to TRBJ2-6; 7 nucleotides align to TRBD1. Germline V CDR1 and CDR2: KGHSH, LQKENI. Trimming took 2 bases from V and 0 from J; bases not matched to a gene: 1. This CDR3 is 16 amino acids long. DNA for the CDR3: TGTGCCAGCTCACCAACAGGGGCCTCTGGGGCCAACGTCCTGACTTTC. Its translation is CASSPTGASGANVLTF.

This rearrangement joins TRBV7-6 to TRBJ1-2; D possibly corresponds to TRBD1 (5 bases). The germline V gene has CDR1 SGHVS and CDR2 FNYEAQ. V lost 2 bases, J lost 1 base, and 17 bases lay in between. The CDR3 extends over 17 amino acids. The CDR3 DNA is TGTGCCAGCAGCTTATTGCCCGACAGTCTTAATAACTATGGCTACACCTTC. It specifies CASSLLPDSLNNYGYTF.

This clone was observed a handful of times. The chain links TRBV3-1 (or the pseudogene TRBV3-2) to TRBJ2-2, with 7 bases identical to TRBD2. The CDR3 runs to 17 residues. The ends lost 0 bases at V and 3 bases at J; junction bases unmatched: 7. Germline CDR1 and CDR2: LGHDT and YNNKEL (reference sequence). CDR3 region: CASSQENAGVHTGELFF. The CDR3 DNA reads as TGTGCCAGCAGCCAAGAAAATGCGGGGGTTCACACCGGGGAGCTGTTTTTT.

The rearrangement joins TRBV18 to TRBJ1-1; D unresolved. This CDR3 has 12 residues. Trimming left V 2 bases short and J 3 bases short, with 4 bases between. Germline lookup yields CDR1 KGHSH and CDR2 LQKENI. Here the CDR3 reads CASSPIYTEAFF. In DNA form, the CDR3 reads TGTGCCAGCTCACCAATCTACACTGAAGCTTTCTTT.

V gene TRBV27 combines with J gene TRBJ2-1; D not resolved. CDR3 length equals 15 residues. V lost 5 bases and J lost 0, with 11 bases in between. CDR1 MNHEY and CDR2 SMNVEV come from the germline V gene (reference sequence). The CDR3 sequence: CASSKTESSYNEQFF. The CDR3 bases are TGTGCCAGCAGTAAGACGGAGAGCTCCTACAATGAGCAGTTCTTC.

The chain recombines TRBV6-6 with TRBJ2-2; 13 bases fit TRBD2. The CDR3 is 15 residues long. From germline, CDR1 is MNHNY and CDR2 SVGAGI (reference sequence). The trim removed 6 bases at V and 6 bases at J, leaving 4 bases unmatched. The CDR3 DNA is TGTGCCAGCAGCTCCGGACTAGCGGGAGCCGGGGAGCTGTTTTTT. Translation: CASSSGLAGAGELFF.

The J gene is TRBJ2-1, the V gene TRBV19, with TRBD1 matching 8 bases. V shed 3 bases and J 0 bases; nucleotides not matched to a gene: 4. Germline assignment: CDR1 LNHDA and CDR2 SQIVND (reference sequence). The CDR3 has 16 residues. The CDR3 region has the DNA TGTGCCAGTAGTATGGGCAGGGGGCACTCCTACAATGAGCAGTTCTTC. It encodes CASSMGRGHSYNEQFF.

The chain links TRBV7-8 to TRBJ1-5, with a tentative D call TRBD1 (5 bases). V gave up 0 bases and J gave up 0 bases, with 18 bases separating them. The CDR3 covers 19 residues. CDR1 and CDR2 from the germline V gene are SGHVS and FQNEAQ. The CDR3 reads CASSLAGWTWVDSNQPQHF. The CDR3 DNA sequence: TGTGCCAGCAGCTTAGCCGGGTGGACATGGGTAGATAGCAATCAGCCCCAGCATTTT.